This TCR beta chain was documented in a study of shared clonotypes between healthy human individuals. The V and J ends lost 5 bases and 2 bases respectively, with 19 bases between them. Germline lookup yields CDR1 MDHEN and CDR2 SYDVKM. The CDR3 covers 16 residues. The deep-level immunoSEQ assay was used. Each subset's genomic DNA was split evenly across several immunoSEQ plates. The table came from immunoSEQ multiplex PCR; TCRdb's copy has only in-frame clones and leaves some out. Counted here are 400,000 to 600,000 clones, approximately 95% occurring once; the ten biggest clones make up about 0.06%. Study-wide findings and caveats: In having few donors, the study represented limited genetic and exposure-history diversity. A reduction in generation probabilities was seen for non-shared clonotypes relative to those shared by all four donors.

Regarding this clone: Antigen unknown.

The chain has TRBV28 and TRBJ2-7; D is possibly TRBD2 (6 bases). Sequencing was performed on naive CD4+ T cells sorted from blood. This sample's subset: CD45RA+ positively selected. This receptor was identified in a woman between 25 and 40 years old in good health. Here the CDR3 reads CASSLPPGSLPYEQYF. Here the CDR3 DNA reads TGTGCCAGCAGTCTCCCACCCGGGAGTCTTCCCTACGAGCAGTACTTC.